This is a list of T cell receptor beta chains from one sample in a study of cytomegalovirus exposure and HLA in healthy donors. Method: immunoSEQ multiplex PCR; TCRdb's copy keeps in-frame clones and lacks some. The repertoire holds 100,000 to 150,000 clones, with approximately 80% as singletons. The sample comprised PBMCs. These TCRs come from a man aged 30 to 45 in good health and CMV-seropositive. Both conserved end residues are trimmed from each CDR3. Fields, in order: V gene, J gene, CDR3 protein.

v_call: TRBV11-2
j_call: -
cdr3_aa: ASRKQGATYEQY

v_call: TRBV19
j_call: TRBJ2-1
cdr3_aa: ASSRTSGGTGEQF

v_call: TRBV12-5
j_call: TRBJ1-1
cdr3_aa: ASGPGTGGFSTEAF

v_call: TRBV28
j_call: TRBJ2-1
cdr3_aa: ASRSGGGDEQF

v_call: TRBV2
j_call: TRBJ2-7
cdr3_aa: ASSVSSEQY

v_call: TRBV4-1
j_call: TRBJ2-2
cdr3_aa: ASSHRVERDTGELF

v_call: TRBV4-1
j_call: TRBJ1-2
cdr3_aa: ASSQDLRGDSLGYT

v_call: TRBV2
j_call: TRBJ2-1
cdr3_aa: ASNGGVYNEQF

v_call: TRBV21-1
j_call: TRBJ1-2
cdr3_aa: ASSAQTEYGYT

v_call: TRBV5-1
j_call: TRBJ1-5
cdr3_aa: ASSPRGTENQPQH

v_call: TRBV4-1
j_call: TRBJ1-2
cdr3_aa: ASSQDRGLSSGYT